One sample yielded the 2 T cell receptor beta chains listed below, sequenced in a study of cytomegalovirus exposure and HLA in healthy donors. Vbeta (60) and Jbeta (13) primers were used in the PCR. Profiling relied on immunoSEQ multiplex PCR, and the TCRdb table lists in-frame clones only, not all of them. The listing contains under 100,000 clones. Sequencing was done on a sample of PBMCs. These receptors all stem from a woman aged 25-40 years in good health and CMV-seronegative.

J is TRBJ2-1 and V is TRBV6-5; D is possibly TRBD1 (6 bases). With 2 bases removed from V and 7 bases from J, the gap between germline ends came to 12 bases. The CDR3 extends over 14 amino acids. From germline, CDR1 is MNHEY and CDR2 SVGAGI. CDR3 sequence reads: CASSYLAGENEQFF. The CDR3 DNA reads as TGTGCCAGCAGTTACCTGGCAGGGGAGAATGAGCAGTTCTTC.

The chain couples TRBV5-8 to TRBJ2-2; D not resolved. This CDR3 has 12 amino acids. Trimming removed 2 bases at V and 6 bases at J, with 5 bases between. Germline V gives CDR1 SGHTS, CDR2 YDEGEE. The CDR3 DNA reads as TGTGCCAGCAGCTTAATAGCCGGGGAGCTGTTTTTT. Its translation is CASSLIAGELFF.